This is a list of T cell receptor beta chains from one sample in a study of T cells in Graves' hyperthyroidism and ophthalmopathy. Via MiXCR, TCRdb re-called the multiplex PCR reads, giving one row per CDR3 protein. The sample records just under 750,000 distinct CDR3 sequences, over 35% being singletons. The sequencing sample was made of blood. These receptors were taken from a woman aged 40 to 50 with Graves' hyperthyroidism. Each CDR3 is given with its conserved first and last residue. A D gene is named only where the DNA matches it firmly. Only some rows state a clone size, as once, few, many or a class for expanded clones.

cdr3_length,v_call,j_call,d_call,clone_size,cdr3_aa,cdr3_nt
15,TRBV13,TRBJ2-6,TRBD1,many,CASSYRGLGANVLTF,TGTGCCAGCAGTTACAGGGGGCTTGGGGCCAACGTCCTGACTTTC
18,TRBV19,TRBJ1-1,NA,NA,CASSMPRSTAHLNTEAFF,TGTGCCAGTAGTATGCCCCGAAGTACGGCTCATCTGAACACTGAAGCTTTCTTT
14,TRBV9,TRBJ1-5,NA,many,CASSVGAGTQPQHF,TGTGCCAGCAGCGTAGGGGCAGGAACCCAGCCCCAGCATTTT
14,TRBV7-2,TRBJ1-5,TRBD1,many,CASSFTGGGQPQHF,TGTGCCAGCAGCTTTACAGGGGGGGGGCAGCCCCAGCATTTT
14,TRBV6-5,TRBJ1-5,NA,NA,CASSPFRGDQPQHF,TGTGCCAGCAGTCCATTCCGGGGCGATCAGCCCCAGCATTTT
15,TRBV19,TRBJ1-2,TRBD1,NA,CASSVDRGLRHGYTF,TGTGCCAGTAGTGTGGACAGGGGGCTTCGTCACGGCTACACCTTC
16,TRBV4-3,TRBJ1-5,NA,NA,CASSQGVGVPRQPQHF,TGCGCCAGCAGCCAAGGAGTTGGCGTTCCCCGACAGCCCCAGCATTTT
14,TRBV2,TRBJ1-5,NA,NA,CASSEPGFAQPRHF,TGTGCCAGCAGTGAACCGGGGTTCGCTCAGCCCCGGCATTTT
15,TRBV2,TRBJ2-2,NA,NA,CASRPGTPREGELFF,TGTGCCAGCCGACCCGGGACGCCGCGTGAGGGGGAGCTGTTTTTT
13,TRBV6-5,TRBJ1-2,TRBD1,many,CASLSGTGYGYTF,TGTGCCAGCCTAAGTGGGACAGGCTATGGCTACACCTTC
15,TRBV7-2,TRBJ2-2,NA,NA,CVSSLNSPNTGELFF,TGTGTCAGCAGCTTAAACAGCCCGAACACCGGGGAGCTGTTTTTT
17,TRBV4-3,TRBJ2-7,NA,few,CASSQGFGTHDSYEQYF,TGCGCCAGCAGCCAAGGATTCGGGACGCACGACTCCTACGAGCAGTACTTC
14,TRBV5-1,TRBJ2-5,TRBD1,NA,CASSVGQVRETQYF,TGCGCCAGCAGCGTGGGACAGGTGAGAGAGACCCAGTACTTC
13,TRBV7-9,TRBJ1-1,NA,NA,CASNRQTGTEAFF,TGTGCCAGCAACAGACAAACAGGCACTGAAGCTTTCTTT
16,TRBV14,TRBJ1-2,NA,NA,CASSQDGGGSRMGYTF,TGTGCCAGCAGCCAAGATGGAGGGGGATCCCGTATGGGCTACACCTTC
16,TRBV7-2,TRBJ2-2,TRBD1,few,CASSLEVTGYTGELFF,TGTGCCAGCAGCTTAGAGGTGACAGGGTACACCGGGGAGCTGTTTTTT
15,TRBV10-3,TRBJ2-1,NA,once,CAISEPWGLYNEQFF,TGTGCCATCAGTGAGCCGTGGGGACTGTACAATGAGCAGTTCTTC
14,TRBV7-2,TRBJ1-3,NA,many,CASSGSYSGNTIYF,TGTGCCAGCTCCGGGTCTTACTCTGGAAACACCATATATTTT
13,TRBV6-5,TRBJ1-1,NA,few,CASSYRWSTEAFF,TGTGCCAGCAGTTACCGGTGGTCCACTGAAGCTTTCTTT
13,TRBV7-8,TRBJ1-2,NA,many,CASSNTLNYGYTF,TGTGCCAGCTCAAACACTTTAAACTATGGCTACACCTTC
18,TRBV7-6,TRBJ2-7,NA,NA,CASSHPWGQLPSSYEQYF,TGTGCCAGCAGCCATCCCTGGGGGCAGCTACCCAGCTCCTACGAGCAGTACTTC
15,TRBV16,TRBJ2-2,NA,NA,CANSHRALTGGELFF,TGTGCCAACAGCCACCGGGCCTTAACTGGCGGGGAGCTGTTTTTT
11,TRBV12-3/TRBV12-4,TRBJ1-1,NA,few,CASGTGSEAFF,TGTGCCAGCGGTACAGGGTCTGAAGCTTTCTTT
12,TRBV7-6,TRBJ2-7,NA,once,CATSLGGHEQYF,TGTGCCACCAGTTTGGGGGGCCACGAGCAGTACTTC
12,TRBV19,TRBJ1-2,NA,few,CASSIPGKGYTF,TGTGCCAGTAGTATCCCCGGCAAGGGCTACACCTTC
15,TRBV9,TRBJ2-5,TRBD2,NA,CASSVVAGGRETQYF,TGTGCCAGCAGCGTTGTAGCGGGGGGGCGAGAGACCCAGTACTTC
14,TRBV7-9,TRBJ1-2,TRBD1,NA,CASSNLTGPYGYTF,TGTGCCAGCAGCAACCTGACAGGGCCCTATGGCTACACCTTC
16,TRBV6-5,TRBJ1-1,NA,NA,CASSYSTGGHGTEAFF,TGTGCCAGCAGTTACTCCACCGGGGGGCATGGTACTGAAGCTTTCTTT
14,TRBV7-2,TRBJ2-5,NA,many,CASSGPPYQETQYF,TGTGCCAGCAGCGGGCCACCGTACCAAGAGACCCAGTACTTC
13,TRBV27,TRBJ2-5,NA,NA,CASSLSIRETQYF,TGTGCCAGCAGTTTATCGATTCGGGAGACCCAGTACTTC
15,TRBV15,TRBJ1-5,TRBD1,once,CATSREGQGNQPQHF,TGTGCCACCAGCAGAGAGGGACAGGGGAATCAGCCCCAGCATTTT
15,TRBV24-1,TRBJ1-2,NA,many,CATSDSWDSSYGYTF,TGTGCCACCAGTGATAGTTGGGACTCATCATATGGCTACACCTTC
16,TRBV7-9,TRBJ1-6,TRBD1,many,CASSLIGTGYNSPLHF,TGTGCCAGCAGCTTAATCGGGACAGGTTATAATTCACCCCTCCACTTT
16,TRBV2,TRBJ2-7,TRBD1,NA,CASSTLRTGGDYEQYF,TGTGCCAGCAGTACCCTCCGGACAGGGGGCGACTACGAGCAGTACTTC
15,TRBV7-8,TRBJ2-5,NA,many,CASSLGAAGRETQYF,TGTGCCAGCAGCTTAGGTGCCGCCGGACGGGAGACCCAGTACTTC
14,TRBV7-9,TRBJ2-7,NA,few,CASSQALVSYEQYF,TGCGCCAGCAGCCAAGCTTTGGTCTCCTACGAGCAGTACTTC
13,TRBV29-1,TRBJ1-1,NA,many,CSVEWTVNTEAFF,TGCAGCGTTGAGTGGACAGTGAACACTGAAGCTTTCTTT
13,TRBV20-1,TRBJ2-7,NA,NA,CSAPDRTFYEQYF,TGCAGTGCTCCCGACAGGACGTTCTACGAGCAGTACTTC
15,TRBV19,TRBJ1-5,NA,few,CASSIGTYSNQPQHF,TGTGCCAGTAGTATCGGTACTTATAGCAATCAGCCCCAGCATTTT
14,TRBV5-1,TRBJ2-7,NA,many,CASSPAPISYEQYF,TGCGCCAGCAGCCCAGCCCCGATCTCCTACGAGCAGTACTTC
15,TRBV7-8,TRBJ2-3,NA,once,CASSITGAGGDTQYF,TGTGCCAGCAGCATCACAGGGGCGGGGGGAGATACGCAGTATTTT
17,TRBV7-2,TRBJ1-4,TRBD1,NA,CASSQISTGQGGEKLFF,TGTGCCAGCAGCCAAATATCGACGGGACAGGGAGGAGAAAAACTGTTTTTT
15,TRBV2,TRBJ2-5,NA,NA,CASGRRSDPRETQYF,TGTGCCAGCGGCCGGAGATCGGACCCTCGGGAGACCCAGTACTTC
12,TRBV5-5,TRBJ2-5,NA,few,CASSGFSETQYF,TGTGCCAGCAGCGGATTTTCGGAGACCCAGTACTTC
14,TRBV5-1,TRBJ2-5,NA,many,CASSQTGSQETQYF,TGCGCCAGCAGCCAAACGGGATCCCAAGAGACCCAGTACTTC
14,TRBV7-9,TRBJ1-5,NA,NA,CASSVRVPNQPQHF,TGTGCCAGCAGCGTTAGGGTCCCCAATCAGCCCCAGCATTTT
15,TRBV7-9,TRBJ1-5,NA,NA,CASSTTGDDNQPQHF,TGTGCCAGCTCGACGACAGGTGATGACAATCAGCCCCAGCATTTT
18,TRBV7-9,TRBJ1-6,NA,NA,CASSKPPGGGANNSPLHF,TGTGCCAGCAGCAAACCGCCGGGGGGGGGGGCGAATAATTCACCCCTCCACTTT
12,TRBV20-1,TRBJ2-5,NA,NA,CSAPAPGETQYF,TGCAGTGCCCCCGCCCCGGGGGAGACCCAGTACTTC
16,TRBV10-3,TRBJ1-6,NA,few,CASSPFLKGENSPLHF,TGTGCCAGCAGTCCCTTTTTGAAAGGCGAGAATTCACCCCTCCACTTT
13,TRBV19,TRBJ2-7,NA,many,CASSIVADYEQYF,TGTGCCAGTAGTATTGTTGCCGACTACGAGCAGTACTTC
21,TRBV4-1,TRBJ1-4,NA,NA,CASSQPPLRGRGTTTNEKLFF,TGCGCCAGCAGCCAACCCCCGCTACGGGGTAGAGGGACGACAACTAATGAAAAACTGTTTTTT
15,TRBV6-6,TRBJ1-1,NA,few,CASSYVTRRTTEAFF,TGTGCCAGCAGTTACGTAACAAGGAGGACGACTGAAGCTTTCTTT